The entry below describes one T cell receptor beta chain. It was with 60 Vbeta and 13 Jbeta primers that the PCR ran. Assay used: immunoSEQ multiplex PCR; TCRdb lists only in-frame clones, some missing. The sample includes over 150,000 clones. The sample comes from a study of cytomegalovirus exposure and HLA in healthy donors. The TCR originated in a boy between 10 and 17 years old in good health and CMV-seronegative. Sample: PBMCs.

CDR3 sequence (DNA): TGCGCCAGCAGCCAAGAATGGCGGCTACCCTCCCAAGAGACCCAGTACTTC. Its translation: CASSQEWRLPSQETQYF. The genes are TRBV4-1 and TRBJ2-5; D is unclear. CDR1 and CDR2 (germline): MGHRA, YSYEKL. Trimming removed 0 bases from V and 1 base from J, with 15 bases in between. The CDR3 has 17 amino acids.